What follows is one TCR beta chain and its context. Antigen specificity is unknown. The table came from immunoSEQ multiplex PCR; TCRdb's copy has only in-frame clones and leaves some out. The table has 130,000 or so clones, almost 85% seen once; the top ten hold roughly 8.7%. This entry is derived from a study of T cell responses to AZD1222 COVID-19 vaccine. The CDR3 length is 14 residues. CDR1 SGDLS and CDR2 YYNGEE come from the germline V gene. The germline V and J ends were trimmed by 1 base and 5 bases, with 12 bases remaining between them. Study results and caveats: Just five or six AZD1222 recipients were seropositive at baseline. Scientists sampled the repertoires only once the peak T cell response had passed. Close to half of spike-specific TCRs reportedly recognize unmutated variant regions.

The sequenced sample was peripheral blood, obtained 28 days after the second dose of the MenACWY control vaccine. The J gene is TRBJ2-5, the V gene TRBV9, with D uncertain. The receptor comes from an adult who received the MenACWY meningococcal vaccine as a control. CDR3 sequence: CASSVRLRGETQYF. The CDR3 nucleotides are TGTGCCAGCAGCGTAAGACTCCGCGGCGAGACCCAGTACTTC.